This T cell receptor beta chain was retrieved from a study of OX40 agonist ivuxolimab in advanced cancers. Study background: Patients received the agonistic anti-OX40 (CD134) antibody ivuxolimab. Patients received intravenous ivuxolimab every 2 weeks at 0.01 to 10 mg/kg.

Assay used: immunoSEQ multiplex PCR; TCRdb lists only in-frame clones, some missing. The sample yields under 20,000 clones, roughly 80% seen once. The sequence came from an adult with an advanced solid tumor such as melanoma, head and neck, liver or kidney cancer. The sequencing here drew on CD4+ or CD8+ T cells sorted from blood, taken in a trial of the OX40 agonist ivuxolimab.

In DNA, the CDR3 is TGTGCCAGCAGCCCTAGTCCGGCAGTGAGGGCCTATGGCTACACCTTC. It yields the protein CASSPSPAVRAYGYTF. The genes are TRBV7-9 and TRBJ1-2; the D is unclear. The germline gives CDR1 SEHNR, CDR2 FQNEAQ (reference sequence). The CDR3 consists of 16 residues. The germline V and J ends were trimmed by 5 bases and 4 bases, with 20 bases remaining between them.